The rows below give T cell receptor beta chains drawn from one sample of a study of T cell repertoires in cytomegalovirus infection. Via MiXCR, TCRdb re-called the reads, giving one row per CDR3 protein. The table records just over 450,000 distinct CDR3 sequences, roughly 43% of them present only once. What these receptors recognize is not known. The specimen comprised cultured PBMCs, sampled from culture after CMV antigen stimulation. These receptors all come from a human donor in good health (CMV status not recorded). Some clones in this sample may be carry-over from other donors' samples. CDR3s include the opening cysteine and the closing phenylalanine or tryptophan. A D gene is named only where the DNA matches it firmly. A row's size may be missing; if present it is once, few, many or a size class.

- TRBJ2-3 - TRBV5-3 TGTGCCAGCAGCATCTCACCTGGGGCGGGGGCAGGACTTAGCACAGATACGCAGTATTTT CASSISPGAGAGLSTDTQYF
few TRBJ1-1 - TRBV7-2 TGTGCCAGTTTAGGGAGCCCGAACACTGAAGCTTTCTTT CASLGSPNTEAFF
few TRBJ2-5 - TRBV10-3 TGTGCCATCAGTGACCGGGAGTGGGGAGAGACCCAGTACTTC CAISDREWGETQYF
- TRBJ1-1 - TRBV6-6 TGTGCCAGCAGTTACCGCGGGCTGAACACTGAAGCTTTCTTT CASSYRGLNTEAFF
- TRBJ2-1 TRBD1 TRBV5-1 TGCGCCAGCGAACGGGGACAGGGCTTCTACAATGAGCAGTTCTTC CASERGQGFYNEQFF
few TRBJ2-5 - TRBV6-2/TRBV6-3 TGTGCCAGCAGTCGAACCGGGTACCAAGAGACCCAGTACTTC CASSRTGYQETQYF
- TRBJ1-5 - TRBV4-2 TGTGCCAGCAGCCAAGAAGGTATGCCCACTGGGCCCCAGCATTTT CASSQEGMPTGPQHF
- TRBJ1-5 - TRBV28 TGTGCCAGCAGCCTGACATATACTAAGAGGAGCAATCAGCCCCAGCATTTT CASSLTYTKRSNQPQHF
once TRBJ2-5 - TRBV4-1 TGCGCCAGCAGCCCCAGTATTTCTTTGGGGAGAGAGACCCAGTACTTC CASSPSISLGRETQYF
- TRBJ1-4 - TRBV7-2 TGTGCCAGCAGCGAGGGGTTGACTAATGAAAAACTGTTTTTT CASSEGLTNEKLFF
- TRBJ2-3 - TRBV15 TGTGCCACCAGCAGACGACTGGCGGATACGCAGTATTTT CATSRRLADTQYF
- TRBJ1-1 - TRBV19 TGTGCCAGTAGTATAGGGACGCCGGGCACTGAAGCTTTCTTT CASSIGTPGTEAFF
few TRBJ1-1 TRBD1 TRBV6-6 TGTGCCAGCAAACAAGCCATATGGGACAGCGGGGACACTGAAGCTTTCTTT CASKQAIWDSGDTEAFF
few TRBJ2-7 - TRBV11-2 TGTGCCAGCAGCCTCAACAGGGACGAGCAGTACTTC CASSLNRDEQYF
- TRBJ2-5 - TRBV20-1 TGCAGTGCTGCGCCTAGGGCCCTAGAGACCCAGTACTTC CSAAPRALETQYF
- TRBJ1-3 - TRBV7-8 TGTGCCAGCAGCTTACTAGAGGACGGAAGTGTAGCTGGAAACACCATATGTTTT CASSLLEDGSVAGNTICF